The 32 T cell receptor beta chains below come from one sample, sequenced in a study of siplizumab effects on memory and regulatory T cells. TCRdb keeps only in-frame clones here, not all; method: immunoSEQ multiplex PCR. Among about 7,400 clones listed, approximately 70% were seen once. Sequenced input: effector memory CD8+ T cells sorted from blood. The subset: unstimulated CD8+ effector memory T cells. The receptors were sampled from a human donor in good health.

This clone was observed a few times. V is TRBV9 and J is TRBJ2-7; D possibly uses TRBD1 or TRBD2 (5 bases each). This CDR3 has 13 residues. CDR1 is SGDLS and CDR2 is YYNGEE in the germline V gene. Trimming left V 0 bases short and J 5 bases short, with 9 bases between. This CDR3 is CASSVAGLNEQYF. The CDR3 DNA reads as TGTGCCAGCAGCGTAGCGGGGCTAAACGAGCAGTACTTC.

The chain joins TRBV4-1 to TRBJ2-7; D remains ambiguous. V dropped 0 bases and J dropped 1 base, with 7 bases sitting between them. From germline, CDR1 is MGHRA and CDR2 YSYEKL. The CDR3 is made up of 14 amino acids. The CDR3 is CASSQEETSYEQYF. In DNA form, the CDR3 reads TGCGCCAGCAGCCAAGAGGAGACATCCTACGAGCAGTACTTC.

The rearrangement links TRBV13 to TRBJ2-7; the D gene could be TRBD1 or TRBD2 (5 bases each). Germline V lookup: CDR1 PRHDT, CDR2 FYEKMQ (reference sequence). The V gene lost 4 bases and the J gene lost 7 bases, with 14 bases spanning the gap. The CDR3 spans 13 residues. The chain's CDR3 is CASSYKSRGEQYF. Written as DNA, the CDR3 is TGTGCCAGCAGCTACAAGTCGAGGGGAGAGCAGTACTTC.

CDR3 in amino acids: CASSYSFVNEQFF. DNA of the CDR3: TGTGCCAGCAGTTACTCCTTCGTCAATGAGCAGTTCTTC. The rearrangement joins TRBV6-5 to TRBJ2-1, with D unclear. Germline V gene sequence: CDR1 MNHEY, CDR2 SVGAGI. V was cut by 0 bases and J by 6 bases, with 6 bases left in between. The CDR3 extends over 13 amino acids.

The gene calls are TRBV7-9 and TRBJ2-3; 9 nucleotides line up with TRBD2. The V gene end was trimmed by 6 bases and the J gene end by 2 bases; junction bases not matched to a gene: 12. The CDR3 is made up of 17 amino acids. Germline CDR1 reads SEHNR; CDR2 reads FQNEAQ (reference sequence). CDR3 DNA sequence: TGTGCCAGCAGGGGCGATGTCGCGGGAGGGGACACAGATACGCAGTATTTT. Protein product: CASRGDVAGGDTDTQYF.

The chain recombines TRBV6-1 with TRBJ2-7; D might be TRBD1 (6 bases). This CDR3 is built from 15 residues. Per germline, CDR1 MNHNS and CDR2 SASEGT. V was cut by 1 base and J by 0 bases, with 10 bases left in between. As DNA, the CDR3 is TGTGCCAGCAGTGAAGAACAGGGAGCCTCCTACGAGCAGTACTTC. As protein: CASSEEQGASYEQYF.

This clone was picked up one time. The chain carries TRBV7-9 and TRBJ2-1; 9 bases fit TRBD2. The CDR3 is 15 amino acids. CDR1 is SEHNR, CDR2 FQNEAQ, per germline (reference sequence). Trimming removed 2 bases from V and 8 bases from J; junction bases left unmatched: 7. This CDR3 reads CASSLLAGLEDEQFF. CDR3 DNA: TGTGCCAGCAGCTTACTAGCGGGATTAGAGGATGAGCAGTTCTTC. Full variable domain (outside the CDR3, taken from reference TRBV7-9 and TRBJ2-1): DTGVSQNPRHKITKRGQNVTFRCDPISEHNRLYWYRQTLGQGPEFLTYFQNEAQLEKSRLLSDRFSAERPKGSFSTLEIQRTEQGDSAMYLCASSLLAGLEDEQFFGPGTRLTVL.

This chain uses TRBV11-3 with TRBJ2-2, with 9 positions matching TRBD1. CDR3 size: 16 residues. Germline V CDR1 and CDR2: SGHNT, YENEEA. Unmatched junction bases numbered 9, after V lost 5 bases and J lost 5 bases. The CDR3 spells CASSAYGTGSTGELFF. The CDR3, as DNA: TGTGCCAGCAGCGCGTACGGGACAGGGAGTACCGGGGAGCTGTTTTTT. The full variable domain, in which reference TRBV11-3 and TRBJ2-2 provide the parts outside the CDR3, is EAGVVQSPRYKIIEKKQPVAFWCNPISGHNTLYWYLQNLGQGPELLIRYENEEAVDDSQLPKDRFSAERLKGVDSTLKIQPAELGDSAVYLCASSAYGTGSTGELFFGEGSRLTVL.

This clone was seen a few times. This rearrangement joins TRBV27 to TRBJ2-7; either TRBD1 or TRBD2 may supply D (5 bases each). This CDR3 is built from 14 residues. The germline V gene has CDR1 MNHEY and CDR2 SMNVEV (reference sequence). Trimming took off 3 bases at V and 5 bases at J, with 14 bases between the two ends. The CDR3 sequence: CASSLTVTSDEQYF. DNA for the CDR3: TGTGCCAGCAGTTTGACAGTAACTAGTGACGAGCAGTACTTC.

The chain recombines TRBV19 with TRBJ2-3; TRBD2 agrees at 7 bases. Germline V lookup: CDR1 LNHDA, CDR2 SQIVND (reference sequence). This CDR3 region has 15 residues. V shed 2 bases and J 2 bases; nucleotides not matched to a gene: 4. CDR3 coding DNA: TGTGCCAGTAGTATAAGGGAGGGTCACACAGATACGCAGTATTTT. Protein sequence: CASSIREGHTDTQYF. The full variable domain, rest sourced from reference TRBV19 and TRBJ2-3, is DGGITQSPKYLFRKEGQNVTLSCEQNLNHDAMYWYRQDPGQGLRLIYYSQIVNDFQKGDIAEGYSVSREKKESFPLTVTSAQKNPTAFYLCASSIREGHTDTQYFGPGTRLTVL.

The CDR3 sequence: CASSPREGSSYNSPLHF. For the CDR3, the DNA is TGTGCCAGCAGCCCCCGGGAAGGGAGCTCCTATAATTCACCCCTCCACTTT. This chain links TRBV9 with TRBJ1-6; D call uncertain. Per the germline V gene, CDR1 is SGDLS and CDR2 is YYNGEE. The V end lost 4 bases, the J end lost 0 bases, and 14 bases lay between the germline ends. The CDR3 spans 17 residues.

This clone has a single count. The rearrangement links TRBV7-3 to TRBJ2-5, with a weak D call TRBD1 (6 bases). The CDR3 consists of 13 residues. The ends were cut back, 2 bases at V and 5 bases at J, with 9 bases in the middle. Germline-derived CDR1 and CDR2 are SGHTA and FQGTGA. The CDR3 loop is CASSLSGAETQYF. The DNA of the CDR3 is TGTGCCAGCAGCTTATCAGGGGCCGAGACCCAGTACTTC.

The V call is TRBV27, the J call TRBJ2-2, with D unresolved. V was clipped by 7 bases and J by 2 bases, with 2 bases between them. CDR3 length: 11 amino acids. Per germline, CDR1 MNHEY and CDR2 SMNVEV (reference sequence). The CDR3 reads CASTNTGELFF. The CDR3 nucleotides read TGTGCCAGCACTAACACCGGGGAGCTGTTTTTT.

This chain joins TRBV4-1 and TRBJ2-3; 12 bases match TRBD1. The CDR3 contains 17 residues. J gave up 3 bases and V 1 base, and 5 bases lay outside the gene matches. Germline loops: CDR1 MGHRA, CDR2 YSYEKL. This CDR3 reads CASSQGGTGGLTDTQYF. As DNA, the CDR3 is TGCGCCAGCAGCCAAGGGGGGACAGGGGGCCTGACAGATACGCAGTATTTT.

The CDR3 DNA sequence: TGTGCCAGCAGCTCAAAGACAGAGAACACTGAAGCTTTCTTT. This gives the protein CASSSKTENTEAFF. This rearrangement joins TRBV4-2 to TRBJ1-1; tentatively, D is TRBD1 (5 bases). Germline CDR1 reads LGHNA; CDR2 reads YNFKEQ. The CDR3 sequence is 14 residues long. V was trimmed by 5 bases and J by 1 base, leaving 11 bases between them.

The chain joins TRBV7-6 to TRBJ1-3; unclear D gene. CDR3 length: 14 residues. CDR1 and CDR2 (germline): SGHVS, FNYEAQ. V gave up 6 bases and J gave up 4 bases, with 13 bases separating them. Here the CDR3 DNA reads TGTGCCAGCAGGCCCTTTGATGGCGGAAACACCATATATTTT. It translates to CASRPFDGGNTIYF.

CDR3 amino acids: CASSFSVQGNEQFF. In DNA form, the CDR3 reads TGTGCCAGCAGTTTTTCCGTTCAGGGCAATGAGCAGTTCTTC. The chain links TRBV27 to TRBJ2-1; a weak D match, TRBD1 (5 bases). Per germline, CDR1 MNHEY and CDR2 SMNVEV (reference sequence). The germline V and J ends were trimmed by 3 bases and 6 bases, with 12 bases remaining between them. This CDR3 has 14 amino acids.

This clone came up a few times. V is TRBV4-3 and J is TRBJ2-7, with TRBD2 as a possible D gene (6 bases). This CDR3 has 16 amino acids. Trimming stripped 0 bases from V and 1 base from J, with 13 bases between. Germline CDR1 reads LGHNA; CDR2 reads YSLEER. Here the CDR3 reads CASSQDGTGASYEQYF. DNA for the CDR3: TGCGCCAGCAGCCAAGATGGGACGGGAGCTTCCTACGAGCAGTACTTC.

This chain connects TRBV5-1 to TRBJ2-1; the D gene is possibly TRBD2 (6 bases). CDR3 length: 16 amino acids. The germline gives CDR1 SGHRS, CDR2 YFSETQ. V was clipped by 4 bases and J by 7 bases, with 21 bases between them. CDR3 sequence reads: CASSGRESGLGNEQFF. CDR3 in DNA: TGCGCCAGCAGCGGACGGGAGAGTGGGTTGGGGAATGAGCAGTTCTTC.

The rearrangement links TRBV9 to TRBJ2-1; D possibly corresponds to TRBD1 (5 bases). Per germline, CDR1 SGDLS and CDR2 YYNGEE. This CDR3 has 13 residues. V was cut by 4 bases and J by 3 bases, with 8 bases left in between. Written as DNA, the CDR3 is TGTGCCAGCAGCAAACAGGACTACAATGAGCAGTTCTTC. Translating gives CASSKQDYNEQFF.

The CDR3 spells CATSRSRQGPDEQFF. The DNA of the CDR3 is TGTGCCACCAGCAGATCTCGACAGGGTCCGGATGAGCAGTTCTTC. V gene TRBV15 combines with J gene TRBJ2-1; TRBD1 matches at 7 bases. Germline CDR1 and CDR2: LNHNV and YYDKDF (reference sequence). J was trimmed by 8 bases and V by 2 bases; bases with no gene match: 9. The CDR3 totals 15 residues.

This chain uses TRBV6-1 with TRBJ1-3, with 7 positions matching TRBD1. This CDR3 region has 14 residues. Germline loops: CDR1 MNHNS, CDR2 SASEGT. J gave up 7 bases and V 3 bases, and 6 bases lay outside the gene matches. CDR3 nucleotide sequence: TGTGCCAGCAGTGAGATTCAGGGGGATAACACCATATATTTT. It translates to CASSEIQGDNTIYF.

The rearrangement uses TRBV7-1 and TRBJ2-3; D ambiguous. TRBV7-1 is an ORF, with its function uncertain. CDR3 length: 13 residues. Deletions cut 4 bases from V and 2 bases from J, with 7 bases between. Here the CDR3 reads CASSLEYTDTQYF. The CDR3 nucleotides are TGTGCCAGCAGCTTAGAGTACACAGATACGCAGTATTTT.

For the CDR3, the DNA is TGTGCCAGCAGCAAAGTTACGCAAAAAGGGATCGAGCAGTACTTC. Its protein is CASSKVTQKGIEQYF. The chain has TRBV21-1 and TRBJ2-7. TRBV21-1 is given as a pseudogene. The CDR3 length is 15 residues.

V usage is TRBV30 and J usage is TRBJ2-5; D tentatively reads TRBD1 or TRBD2 (6 bases each). The CDR3 covers 13 residues. The germline gives CDR1 GTSNPN, CDR2 SVGIG (reference sequence). Between the trimmed V and J ends, which lost 2 bases and 5 bases, there was a span of 12 bases. The CDR3: CAWSYGGAETQYF. CDR3 sequence (DNA): TGTGCCTGGAGTTACGGGGGCGCGGAGACCCAGTACTTC.

The CDR3 spells CASSQDHSGRVGHNEQFF. CDR3 DNA sequence: TGTGCCAGCAGCCAAGATCACAGCGGGAGGGTGGGGCACAATGAGCAGTTCTTC. The chain is built from TRBV4-2 and TRBJ2-1, with 10 bases aligning to TRBD2. The V segment lost 0 bases and the J segment 5 bases; nucleotides outside the gene matches: 10. The length of the CDR3 is 18 residues. Germline lookup yields CDR1 LGHNA and CDR2 YNFKEQ.

V usage is TRBV11-1 and J usage is TRBJ2-7, with D perhaps matching TRBD1 or TRBD2 (5 bases each). The CDR3 extends over 14 amino acids. The V gene's germline CDR1 is SGHAT and CDR2 FQDESV (reference sequence). Trimming stripped 10 bases from V and 6 bases from J, with 22 bases between. As DNA, the CDR3 is TGTGCCATATCAACCGGGACCACTGGGGGCGAGCAGTACTTC. It codes for CAISTGTTGGEQYF. Filled out from reference TRBV11-1 and TRBJ2-7, the complete variable domain reads EAEVAQSPRYKITEKSQAVAFWCDPISGHATLYWYRQILGQGPELLVQFQDESVVDDSQLPKDRFSAERLKGVDSTLKIQPAELGDSAMYLCAISTGTTGGEQYFGPGTRLTVT.

V and J are TRBV30 and TRBJ1-2, with 7 nucleotides matching TRBD1. The CDR3 is made up of 14 amino acids. Trimming removed 3 bases from V and 4 bases from J; junction bases left unmatched: 8. Per germline, CDR1 GTSNPN and CDR2 SVGIG (reference sequence). This CDR3 is CAWSTGTEGYGYTF. Written as DNA, the CDR3 is TGTGCCTGGAGCACCGGGACAGAGGGCTATGGCTACACCTTC.

The chain uses TRBV7-2 and TRBJ2-3; D is ambiguous. The CDR3 has 13 amino acids. The V gene lost 2 bases and the J gene lost 3 bases, with 6 bases spanning the gap. Germline V lookup: CDR1 SGHTA, CDR2 FQGNSA. The CDR3 region is CASSLWGTDTQYF. CDR3 in DNA: TGTGCCAGCAGCTTATGGGGTACAGATACGCAGTATTTT.

The chain links TRBV29-1 to TRBJ1-2; 9 nucleotides match TRBD1. The CDR3 is made up of 17 amino acids. CDR1 is SQVTM and CDR2 is ANQGSEA in the germline V gene. V was clipped by 1 base and J by 4 bases; unmatched bases: 13. The CDR3 DNA sequence: TGCAGCGTTGAAGCGACCATAACAGGGGGCGATCCCTATGGCTACACCTTC. Its protein product is CSVEATITGGDPYGYTF.

The chain uses TRBV4-2 and TRBJ2-7, with TRBD1 matching over 9 bases. Losses at the gene ends were 0 bases for V and 3 bases for J; bases not matched to a gene: 3. CDR1 is LGHNA and CDR2 is YNFKEQ in the germline V gene. CDR3 length: 15 residues. The DNA for the CDR3 is TGTGCCAGCAGCCAAGATCAGACAGGGGGCTACGAGCAGTACTTC. Translation gives CASSQDQTGGYEQYF.

The chain is built from TRBV19 and TRBJ1-5; D unresolved. Trimming shortened V by 10 bases and J by 0 bases, and 7 bases separated the two germline ends. CDR3 length: 12 residues. Per the germline V gene, CDR1 is LNHDA and CDR2 is SQIVND (reference sequence). In DNA form, the CDR3 reads TGTGCCACCTCATATAGCAATCAGCCCCAGCATTTT. This codes for CATSYSNQPQHF.